This record covers a single TCR beta chain. These data belong to a study of shared clonotypes between healthy human individuals. Genomic DNA of each subset was evenly split across several immunoSEQ plates. Assay: immunoSEQ multiplex PCR; the TCRdb copy retains only in-frame clones and omits some. The table includes about 480,000 clones, 70% to 80% detected once. V shed 6 bases and J 1 base; nucleotides not matched to a gene: 6. The CDR3 consists of 15 residues. Germline V gene sequence: CDR1 MDHEN, CDR2 SYDVKM. This receptor was taken from a woman in her thirties or forties in good health. Some clones in this sample may be carry-over from other donors' samples. Sequenced: PBMCs. The chain carries TRBV28 and TRBJ1-1, with 9 positions matching TRBD1. CDR3 nucleotides: TGTGCCAGCAGCCCCTCGGGACAGGGGAACACTGAAGCTTTCTTT. This sequence encodes CASSPSGQGNTEAFF.